This is a list of T cell receptor beta chains from one sample in a study of blood T cell repertoires in COVID-19. Only in-frame clones appear in the TCRdb table, and some are missing; sequencing was by immunoSEQ multiplex PCR. The table shows about 260,000 clones, with 75% to 90% occurring only once. The sample was PBMCs or T cells enriched from blood (not recorded which). The source of these receptors is a man aged 50-59 years who had been exposed to COVID-19. Each CDR3 is given with its conserved first and last residue. The order of the fields is J gene, V gene, CDR3 protein.

TRBJ2-5 | TRBV30 | CAWKPGINQETQYF
TRBJ2-3 | TRBV5-1 | CASSLVLSSTDTQYF
TRBJ1-1 | TRBV3-1/TRBV3-2 | CASSQEGTGQNTEAFF
TRBJ1-5 | TRBV3-1/TRBV3-2 | CASSRQGASQPQHF
TRBJ2-3 | TRBV28 | CASSGQGGTDTQYF
TRBJ1-1 | TRBV21-1 | CASSAGCTEAFF
TRBJ1-1 | TRBV4-1 | CASSRSDRLNTEAFF
TRBJ1-4 | TRBV28 | CASSFFGDEKLFF
TRBJ2-7 | TRBV5-1 | CASSLTGGSSYEQYF
TRBJ2-3 | TRBV3-1/TRBV3-2 | CASSLGLAGEADTQYF
TRBJ1-3 | TRBV15 | CATRPRGVSGNTIYF
TRBJ1-4 | TRBV11-3 | CASSLGTETRNEKLFF
TRBJ1-5 | TRBV19 | CASRGTNQPQHF
TRBJ2-1 | TRBV5-4 | CASSLVGNDNEQFF
TRBJ2-1 | TRBV5-8 | CASSLVGSSYNEQFF
TRBJ1-1 | TRBV6-5 | CASSIGDTEAFF
TRBJ1-2 | TRBV9 | CASSSSRTYYGYTF
TRBJ2-5 | TRBV25-1 | CASSESKTSGSQETQYF
TRBJ1-5 | TRBV19 | CASSINIDSNQPQHF
TRBJ1-4 | TRBV5-1 | CASSLADSGGEKLFF
TRBJ1-2 | TRBV5-1 | CASSLDREYGYTF
TRBJ2-5 | TRBV11-2 | CASSSSGETQYF
TRBJ2-5 | TRBV9 | CASSVGFSGGETQYF
TRBJ1-5 | TRBV2 | CASSADTHSNQPQHF
TRBJ1-1 | TRBV7-9 | CASSLWGDTEAFF
TRBJ2-1 | TRBV5-4 | CASTYDNEQFF
TRBJ1-4 | TRBV6-5 | CASSYGGRRGEKLFF
TRBJ1-2 | TRBV7-2 | CASSLEGAGGRSLYGYTF
TRBJ2-1 | TRBV29-1 | CSVEGRGTGDNEQFF
TRBJ1-5 | TRBV6-6 | CASSPPGNNQPQHF
TRBJ2-3 | TRBV7-8 | CASSLEILGTDTQYF
TRBJ2-5 | TRBV5-1 | CASSFQLTEETQYF
TRBJ1-1 | TRBV5-1 | CASSPRPGTVEAFF
TRBJ2-5 | TRBV10-2 | CASSQGLAGVSGGETQYF
TRBJ1-6 | TRBV5-1 | CASRGDSPRSGPLHF
TRBJ2-5 | TRBV18 | CASSPKSGASETQYF
TRBJ2-3 | TRBV5-1 | CASSFSGGATDTQYF
TRBJ2-3 | TRBV5-4 | CASSYPGTGGYTQYF
TRBJ1-1 | TRBV9 | CASSVGNNYATEAFF
TRBJ1-5 | TRBV28 | CARAPDRVNQPQHF
TRBJ1-5 | TRBV28 | CASSLARAGQPQHF
TRBJ1-1 | TRBV9 | CASSDSSGYTEAFF